This entry lists 2 T cell receptor beta chains sequenced from one sample in a study of a mutant IDH1 vaccine in newly diagnosed glioma. For these TCRs, the target antigens are not known. Regarding time point: week 35, safety follow-up. Vaccination comprised doses that each held 300 ug of mutant IDH1 20-mer peptide, plus topical imiquimod. The repertoire was sequenced with immunoSEQ multiplex PCR; TCRdb's copy has only in-frame clones and lacks some. The sample yields 40,000 to 45,000 clones, 65% to 90% seen once. The sample in question was PBMCs, obtained from a glioma patient whose treatment included an IDH1 peptide vaccine. The receptors originated from a woman in her forties with glioma. Some clones in this sample may be carry-over from other donors' samples.

This clone turned up a few times. The V gene is TRBV5-1, the J gene TRBJ2-7; 9 nucleotides align to TRBD1. The germline CDR1 and CDR2 sequences are SGHRS and YFSETQ. This CDR3 has 18 amino acids. After removal of 0 bases from V and 3 bases from J, the junction contained 13 bases not matched to a gene. This chain's CDR3 is CASSLEGTGPSFGYEQYF. In nucleotides, the CDR3 is TGCGCCAGCAGCTTGGAGGGGACAGGGCCTTCCTTTGGCTACGAGCAGTACTTC.

This clone was seen a handful of times. The V gene is TRBV5-1, the J gene TRBJ1-4; D might be TRBD1 (5 bases). Germline values: CDR1 SGHRS, CDR2 YFSETQ. This CDR3 has 15 amino acids. The V end lost 4 bases, the J end lost 5 bases, and 15 bases lay between the germline ends. The CDR3 loop reads CASSRQVGGNEKLFF. In DNA, the CDR3 is TGCGCCAGCAGCCGCCAAGTGGGGGGAAATGAAAAACTGTTTTTT.